These 22 T cell receptor beta chains were sequenced from one sample in a study of glioma-infiltrating T cells. Using RNA template, CDR3s of TCR alpha and beta were amplified with iRepertoire arm-PCR. TCRdb re-analysed the multiplex PCR reads in MiXCR, keeping a single row per CDR3 protein. The sample has approximately 45,000 distinct CDR3 sequences, around 22% seen once. Sequenced material: glioma tissue, nonneoplastic brain tissue, or PBMCs (not recorded which). The receptors were gathered from a human donor with low-grade glioma or glioblastoma, undergoing nonglioma brain surgery, or in good health (not recorded which).

V and J are TRBV20-1 and TRBJ1-1; 7 bases are a match to TRBD1. V trimming: 5 bases; J trimming: 1 base; junction bases outside the gene matches: 7. Looked up from germline, CDR1 is DFQATT and CDR2 is SNEGSKA (reference sequence). CDR3 length: 14 amino acids. CDR3 coding DNA: TGCAGTGCTGACAGCAGGGACAGGAACACTGAAGCTTTCTTT. Its protein is CSADSRDRNTEAFF.

Concerning this clonotype itself: This could be a read error, since a much larger clone is one nucleotide away. The rearrangement links TRBV10-2 to TRBJ2-1; the D is unclear. Germline values: CDR1 WSHSY, CDR2 SAAADI. The ends were cut back, 6 bases at V and 10 bases at J, with 16 bases in the middle. The CDR3 is 13 residues long. The CDR3 region has the DNA TGCGCCAGCAGCGAAGATCGCTCCTACGAGCAGTTCTTC. The encoded protein is CASSEDRSYEQFF.

The sample holds many counts of this clonotype. V gene TRBV5-1 combines with J gene TRBJ1-1; no clear D gene. The CDR3 sequence is 14 residues long. The germline V and J ends were trimmed by 4 bases and 0 bases, with 10 bases remaining between them. Per germline, CDR1 SGHRS and CDR2 YFSETQ. The CDR3 DNA reads TGCGCCAGCAGCGTTGGGCAGCTGAACACTGAAGCTTTCTTT. It specifies CASSVGQLNTEAFF.

The chain carries TRBV29-1 and TRBJ2-1, with D tentatively TRBD1 (6 bases). The CDR3 consists of 14 residues. Trimming took 6 bases from V and 11 from J, leaving 23 bases between them. Germline V gives CDR1 SQVTM, CDR2 ANQGSEA. The CDR3 bases are TGCAGCGTGTATACAGGGTCGAGTACCACCCAGCAGTTCTTC. It yields the protein CSVYTGSSTTQQFF.

As concerns this clonotype: A clone one base away is much larger, so this may be a read error. The chain combines TRBV11-3 with TRBJ2-3; D tentatively reads TRBD1 or TRBD2 (5 bases each). Germline assignment: CDR1 SGHNT and CDR2 YENEEA. The CDR3 length is 14 residues. In DNA, the CDR3 is TGTGCCAGCAGCTTCGTCCGGGGCACAGGTACGCAGTATTTT. Translation: CASSFVRGTGTQYF.

In its sample, this clonotype was seen many times. V gene TRBV6-1 combines with J gene TRBJ2-1, with D possibly being TRBD1 or TRBD2 (5 bases each). Per germline, CDR1 MNHNS and CDR2 SASEGT. V dropped 6 bases and J dropped 8 bases, with 26 bases sitting between them. The CDR3 is made up of 17 amino acids. The CDR3 region has the DNA TGTGCCAGCAGGGCACGCCCCGGGACCGGATATTTGGATGAGCAGTTCTTC. This gives the protein CASRARPGTGYLDEQFF.

This rearrangement joins TRBV4-1 to TRBJ2-3; 11 bases are shared with TRBD2. Germline loops: CDR1 MGHRA, CDR2 YSYEKL. V dropped 5 bases and J dropped 0; count of bases not matched to a gene: 7. This CDR3 is 17 amino acids long. CDR3: CASSANGTSGSTDTQYF. DNA of the CDR3: TGCGCCAGCAGCGCCAATGGGACTAGCGGAAGCACAGATACGCAGTATTTT.

The chain links TRBV29-1 to TRBJ2-5; TRBD2 agrees at 7 bases. CDR3 length: 16 residues. The V and J ends lost 2 bases and 4 bases, in that order; junction bases with no gene match: 13. Germline V lookup: CDR1 SQVTM, CDR2 ANQGSEA. The DNA of the CDR3 is TGCAGCGTTGAACATGTCGGGAGGAACGCCCGAGAGACCCAGTACTTC. Residues: CSVEHVGRNARETQYF.

The table lists this clonotype with a few counts. A much bigger clone sits one base away, suggesting this may be a read error. The rearrangement joins TRBV20-1 to TRBJ2-1; D is undetermined. Per germline, CDR1 DFQATT and CDR2 SNEGSKA (reference sequence). V lost 6 bases to trimming and J lost 8 bases, with 8 bases between them. This CDR3 has 10 residues. DNA for the CDR3: TGCAGTGCGGGGATGGATGAGCAGTTCTTC. This translates into CSAGMDEQFF.

This clonotype was picked up many times. This chain uses TRBV20-1 with TRBJ2-5; 7 bases fit TRBD1. The junction had 10 bases not matched to a gene; V was cut back by 6 bases and J by 0 bases. In germline, CDR1 is DFQATT, CDR2 SNEGSKA (reference sequence). The CDR3 length is 15 residues. DNA of the CDR3: TGCAGTGCAACGTCCTATCAGGGGGACCAAGAGACCCAGTACTTC. This translates into CSATSYQGDQETQYF.

This chain's CDR3 is CASSLGEGGEKLFF. DNA of the CDR3: TGTGCCAGCAGCCTCGGGGAGGGTGGAGAAAAACTGTTTTTT. The chain employs TRBV5-6 and TRBJ1-4; no clear D. V was clipped by 4 bases and J by 8 bases, with 15 bases between them. The CDR3 consists of 14 residues. Germline values: CDR1 SGHDT, CDR2 YYEEEE.

This chain joins TRBV5-4 and TRBJ2-7; D may correspond to TRBD1 or TRBD2 (5 bases each). Germline assignment: CDR1 SGHNT and CDR2 YYREEE (reference sequence). With 5 bases removed from V and 6 bases from J, the gap between germline ends came to 15 bases. The CDR3 extends over 13 amino acids. The chain's CDR3 is CASSWDHESEQYV. In DNA, the CDR3 is TGTGCCAGCAGTTGGGACCATGAGTCCGAGCAGTACGTC.

This clonotype was seen repeatedly, ten times or more. CDR3 bases: TGTGCCAGCAGTGACGCCCGAGGGAACACTGAAGCTTTCTTT. It translates to CASSDARGNTEAFF. The chain employs TRBV6-1 and TRBJ1-1; D unclear. The CDR3 consists of 14 residues. Germline V gene data show CDR1 as MNHNS and CDR2 as SASEGT. Deletions cut 3 bases from V and 1 base from J, with 9 bases between.

This clonotype was seen ten or more times. A much larger clone lies a single base off, so this may be a read error. This sequence joins TRBV6-6 and TRBJ2-3, with 10 bases identical to TRBD2. The junction had 14 bases not matched to a gene; V was cut back by 2 bases and J by 0 bases. This CDR3 spans 20 amino acids. Looked up from germline, CDR1 is MNHNY and CDR2 is SVGAGI (reference sequence). DNA of the CDR3: TGTGCCAGCAGTTACCATAGCGGGGGGCTAGGAGGTCCAAGCACAGATACGCAGTATTTT. Protein sequence: CASSYHSGGLGGPSTDTQYF.

As to this clonotype: A clone one base away is much larger, so this may be a read error. The chain joins TRBV29-1 to TRBJ1-5; D might be TRBD1 (5 bases). The CDR3 runs 12 residues. Germline CDR1 reads SQVTM; CDR2 reads ANQGSEA. CDR3 sequence: CSAGTGNQPKHF. CDR3 DNA: TGCAGCGCCGGGACTGGGAATCAGCCCAAGCATTTT. Combining the CDR3 with reference TRBV29-1 and TRBJ1-5 gives the whole variable domain SAVISQKPSRDICQRGTSLTIQCQVDSQVTMMFWYRQQPGQSLTLIATANQGSEATYESGFVIDKFPISRPNLTFSTLTVSNMSPEDSSIYLCSAGTGNQPKHFGDGTRLSIL.

This clonotype was seen many times. This chain uses TRBV12-3 or TRBV12-4 with TRBJ2-5; maybe TRBD1 (5 bases). The ends were cut back, 6 bases at V and 5 bases at J, with 13 bases in the middle. The length of the CDR3 is 13 residues. The CDR3 sequence: CASSRTPWETQYF. CDR3 DNA sequence: TGTGCCAGCAGCCGGACACCTTGGGAGACCCAGTACTTC.

In regard to this clonotype: A single base separates this from a much larger clone, so it may be a read error. The J gene is TRBJ2-1, the V gene TRBV5-1; the match to TRBD2 covers 8 bases. The germline V gene has CDR1 SGHRS and CDR2 YFSETQ. The CDR3 is 15 residues long. Here the CDR3 reads CASKSSGSSYTEQFF. In DNA form, the CDR3 reads TGCGCCAGCAAATCGAGCGGGAGCTCCTACACTGAGCAGTTCTTC.

The chain employs TRBV3-1 and TRBJ2-7; 12 nucleotides match TRBD2. CDR3 length equals 16 residues. Per germline, CDR1 LGHDT and CDR2 YNNKEL (reference sequence). V lost 5 bases to trimming and J lost 4 bases; unmatched junction nucleotides: 9. This CDR3 is CASSDSSGGASYEQYV. For the CDR3, the DNA is TGTGCCAGCAGCGACTCTAGCGGGGGGGCTTCGTACGAGCAGTACGTC.

Many counts were recorded for this clonotype. The CDR3 loop reads CASSLPEYNEQFF. CDR3 coding DNA: TGTGCCAGCAGCTTACCAGAATACAATGAGCAGTTCTTC. The rearrangement links TRBV7-9 to TRBJ2-1, with no clear D. Trimming removed 2 bases from V and 4 bases from J, with 6 bases in between. Germline CDR1 and CDR2: SEHNR and FQNEAQ (reference sequence). This CDR3 is 13 amino acids long.

The rearrangement links TRBV11-2 to TRBJ2-5; D uncertain. The CDR3 loop spans 16 amino acids. Trimming removed 1 base at V and 4 bases at J, with 16 bases between. The germline V gene encodes CDR1 SGHAT and CDR2 FQNNGV. In nucleotides, the CDR3 is TGTGCCAGCAGCTTAGTCCGCGGCATCCTGAGAGAGACCCAGTACTTC. This codes for CASSLVRGILRETQYF.

Comments on this clonotype: This may be a read error, as it is one base from a much larger clone. The V gene is TRBV3-1, the J gene TRBJ1-1; 7 nucleotides align to TRBD1. The CDR3 is made up of 18 amino acids. Germline lookup yields CDR1 LGHDT and CDR2 YNNKEL (reference sequence). The CDR3 nucleotides read TGTGCCAGCAGCCAACTCGGGTGGGACAGTAACATGAACACTAAAGCTTTCTTT. It codes for CASSQLGWDSNMNTKAFF.

This clonotype is medium-sized within its sample. The V call is TRBV15, the J call TRBJ1-5; D may be TRBD1 (5 bases). CDR1 is LNHNV and CDR2 is YYDKDF in the germline V gene (reference sequence). CDR3 length: 14 amino acids. Trimming pared 0 bases from V and 4 bases from J, leaving 7 bases between. The CDR3 nucleotides are TGTGCCACCAGCAGAGATGGGGGAAATCAGCCCCAGCATTTT. Amino acids: CATSRDGGNQPQHF.